This paragraph covers one T cell receptor (beta chain) sequence. The antigen is not known. V shed 6 bases, J shed 1 base, and the junction held 9 bases outside the gene matches. CDR3 length: 15 residues. Germline V CDR1 and CDR2: DFQATT, SNEGSKA (reference sequence). TCRbeta library preparation incorporated unique molecular identifiers. TCRdb called the PCR reads again in MiXCR, with one record for every CDR3 protein. Altogether about 240,000 distinct CDR3 sequences are present, around 25% being singletons, with the ten largest covering more than 2%. The sample is drawn from a study of T-cell reconstitution after alpha-beta-depleted transplantation in children. Study outcomes and limitations: Day-60 TCRbeta diversity that was high in some patients was derived from surviving recipient T cells and thymic progenitors. By one year post-transplant, T-cell counts and diversity largely arose from T cells that were newly produced. Alpha-beta T cells present about two months after transplant were reported to originate from several hundred expanded graft clones.

The material was PBMCs, obtained before TCRalphabeta/CD19-depleted stem cell transplant. The chain uses TRBV20-1 and TRBJ2-5; TRBD2 aligns across 9 bases. The receptor's source is a girl aged 2-10 years with Fanconi anemia, due to receive a stem cell transplant. CDR3 DNA sequence: TGCAGTGCGTCGCTTAGCGGGGGCCTCCAAGAGACCCAGTACTTC. Encoded protein: CSASLSGGLQETQYF.